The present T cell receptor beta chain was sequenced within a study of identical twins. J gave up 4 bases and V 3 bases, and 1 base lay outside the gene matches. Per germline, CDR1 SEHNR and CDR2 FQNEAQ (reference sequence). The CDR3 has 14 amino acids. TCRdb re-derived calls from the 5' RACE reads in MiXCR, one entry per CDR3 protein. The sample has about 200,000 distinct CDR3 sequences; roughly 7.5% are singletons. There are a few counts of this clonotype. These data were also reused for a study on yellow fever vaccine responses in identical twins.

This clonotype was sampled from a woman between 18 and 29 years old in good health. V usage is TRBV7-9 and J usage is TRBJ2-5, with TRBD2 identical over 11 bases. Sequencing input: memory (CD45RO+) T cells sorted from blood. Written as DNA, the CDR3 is TGTGCCAGCAGCTTGACTAGCGGGGCAGAGACCCAGTACTTC. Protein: CASSLTSGAETQYF.